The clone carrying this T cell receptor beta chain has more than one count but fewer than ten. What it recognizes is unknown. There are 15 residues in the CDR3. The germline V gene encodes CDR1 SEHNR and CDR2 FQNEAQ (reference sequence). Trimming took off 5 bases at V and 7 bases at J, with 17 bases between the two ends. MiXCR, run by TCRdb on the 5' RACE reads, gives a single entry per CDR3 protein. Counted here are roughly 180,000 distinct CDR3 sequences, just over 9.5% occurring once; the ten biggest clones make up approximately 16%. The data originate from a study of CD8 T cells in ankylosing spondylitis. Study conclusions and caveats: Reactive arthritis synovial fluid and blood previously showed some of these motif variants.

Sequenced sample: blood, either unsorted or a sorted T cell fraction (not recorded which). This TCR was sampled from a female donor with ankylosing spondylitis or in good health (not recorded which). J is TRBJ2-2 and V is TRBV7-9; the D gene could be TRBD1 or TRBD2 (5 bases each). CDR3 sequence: CASSAPPAGSGELFF. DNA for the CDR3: TGTGCCAGCAGCGCCCCTCCAGCAGGGAGCGGGGAGCTGTTTTTT.